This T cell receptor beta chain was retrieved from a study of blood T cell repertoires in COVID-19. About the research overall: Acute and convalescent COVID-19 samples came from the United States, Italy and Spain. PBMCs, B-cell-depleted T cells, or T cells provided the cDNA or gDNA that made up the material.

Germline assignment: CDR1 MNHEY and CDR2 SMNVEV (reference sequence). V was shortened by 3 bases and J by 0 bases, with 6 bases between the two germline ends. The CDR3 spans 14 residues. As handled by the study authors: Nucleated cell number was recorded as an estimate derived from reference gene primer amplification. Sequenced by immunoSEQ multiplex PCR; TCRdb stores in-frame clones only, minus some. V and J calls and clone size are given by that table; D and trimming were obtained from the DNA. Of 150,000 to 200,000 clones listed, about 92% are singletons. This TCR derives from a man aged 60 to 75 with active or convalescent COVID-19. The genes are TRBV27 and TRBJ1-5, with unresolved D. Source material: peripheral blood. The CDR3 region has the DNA TGTGCCAGCAGTTTCAGCGGTAGCAATCAGCCCCAGCATTTT. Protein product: CASSFSGSNQPQHF.